The rows below give T cell receptor beta chains drawn from one sample of a study of a mutant IDH1 vaccine in newly diagnosed glioma. The data were produced by immunoSEQ multiplex PCR, yet TCRdb's version contains in-frame clones alone and is incomplete. The repertoire consists of tens of thousands of clones, with about three quarters occurring once and the leading ten covering about 12%. No antigens are known for them. The sample was PBMCs, taken from a glioma patient whose treatment included an IDH1 peptide vaccine. The origin of the receptors is a man aged 35-49 years with glioma. The CDR3 runs from the conserved cysteine through the conserved F or W. D genes are given only for firm matches. A row's size may be missing; if present it is once, few, many or a size class.

v_call,clone_size,j_call,d_call,cdr3_aa,cdr3_nt
TRBV14,-,TRBJ2-7,-,CASSDTQLAYEQYF,TGTGCCAGCAGTGACACACAGCTGGCCTACGAGCAGTACTTC
TRBV5-1,-,TRBJ2-4,-,CASSLAPAGVGNIQYF,TGCGCCAGCAGCTTGGCTCCCGCAGGGGTGGGGAACATTCAGTACTTC
TRBV5-4,-,TRBJ2-3,-,CASSLRTTSTDTQYF,TGTGCCAGCAGCCTCCGGACAACTAGCACAGATACGCAGTATTTT
TRBV9,-,TRBJ2-3,-,CASSVPTPGVDTQYF,TGTGCCAGCAGCGTCCCGACACCCGGGGTAGATACGCAGTATTTT
TRBV5-1,-,TRBJ2-5,-,CASSSQGRGETQYF,TGCGCCAGCAGCTCCCAGGGTCGGGGGGAGACCCAGTACTTC
TRBV5-8,-,TRBJ1-4,-,CASSLELDYPATNEKLFF,TGTGCCAGCAGCTTGGAATTAGACTATCCGGCAACTAATGAAAAACTGTTTTTT
TRBV9,-,TRBJ2-6,TRBD1,CASSTRPIYDRDAGANVLTF,TGTGCCAGCAGCACGCGACCAATTTATGACAGGGATGCCGGGGCCAACGTCCTGACTTTC
TRBV7-9,-,TRBJ2-1,-,CASSLGNTYNEQFF,TGTGCCAGCAGCTTAGGAAATACCTACAATGAGCAGTTCTTC
TRBV28,-,TRBJ1-5,-,CASSPPDRWQPQHF,TGTGCCAGCAGTCCACCGGATCGGTGGCAGCCCCAGCATTTT
TRBV2,-,TRBJ1-1,-,CASSARGYTEAFF,TGTGCCAGCAGTGCCCGGGGTTACACTGAAGCTTTCTTT
TRBV6-5,medium-sized,TRBJ1-1,-,CASSYFQGEAFF,TGTGCCAGCAGTTACTTCCAGGGTGAAGCTTTCTTT
TRBV13,-,TRBJ1-2,-,CASSLGGKKYGYTF,TGTGCCAGCAGCTTAGGGGGGAAGAAATATGGCTACACCTTC
TRBV7-8,-,TRBJ1-5,-,CASSAKTSNQPQHF,TGTGCCAGCAGCGCAAAAACGAGCAATCAGCCCCAGCATTTT
TRBV29-1,-,TRBJ2-3,-,CSVKGRSTDTQYF,TGCAGCGTTAAGGGTCGGAGCACAGATACGCAGTATTTT
TRBV5-1,-,TRBJ1-4,-,CASSSRPEASEKLFF,TGCGCCAGCAGCTCCCGTCCAGAAGCGAGTGAAAAACTGTTTTTT
TRBV10-2,-,TRBJ1-2,-,CAARDLYGYTF,TGCGCCGCCCGGGACCTCTATGGCTACACCTTC
TRBV4-2,-,TRBJ2-7,TRBD2,CASSQSGTSGYEQYF,TGTGCCAGCAGCCAATCCGGGACTAGCGGGTACGAGCAGTACTTC
TRBV7-2,-,TRBJ1-4,-,CASSAQQGDNEKLFF,TGTGCCAGCAGCGCCCAGCAGGGAGATAATGAAAAACTGTTTTTT
TRBV27,few,TRBJ1-3,-,CASSLSMGNTIYF,TGTGCCAGCAGCCTTTCCATGGGAAACACCATATATTTT
TRBV27,-,TRBJ2-5,-,CASGWDQETQYF,TGTGCCAGCGGGTGGGATCAAGAGACCCAGTACTTC
TRBV7-8,-,TRBJ1-2,-,CASSPSLLYGYTF,TGTGCCAGCAGCCCGTCGTTGCTCTATGGCTACACCTTC
TRBV28,-,TRBJ2-5,-,CASSPGIVEYF,TGTGCCAGCAGTCCGGGGATAGTTGAGTACTTC
TRBV9,-,TRBJ2-2,TRBD2,CASSARLARTGELFF,TGTGCCAGCAGCGCTCGACTAGCACGCACCGGGGAGCTGTTTTTT